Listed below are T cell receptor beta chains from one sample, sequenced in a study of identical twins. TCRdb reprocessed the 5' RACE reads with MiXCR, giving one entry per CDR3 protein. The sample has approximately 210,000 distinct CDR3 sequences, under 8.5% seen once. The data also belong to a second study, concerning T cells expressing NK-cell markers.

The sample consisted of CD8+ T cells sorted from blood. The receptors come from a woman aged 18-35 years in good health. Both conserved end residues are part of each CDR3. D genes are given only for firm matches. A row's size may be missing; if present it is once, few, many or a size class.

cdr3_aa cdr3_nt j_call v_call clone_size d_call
CSAREDRNAYNEQFF TGCAGTGCTAGAGAGGACAGGAATGCCTACAATGAGCAGTTCTTC TRBJ2-1 TRBV20-1 few TRBD1
CASSVTGGPEAFF TGTGCCAGCAGTGTGACAGGGGGCCCTGAAGCTTTCTTT TRBJ1-1 TRBV25-1 few TRBD1
CASIPTSGKSYEQYF TGTGCCAGCATACCGACTAGCGGGAAATCCTACGAGCAGTACTTC TRBJ2-7 TRBV2 - TRBD2
CSVPSPRGLQETQYF TGCAGCGTCCCCTCCCCACGGGGACTCCAAGAGACCCAGTACTTC TRBJ2-5 TRBV29-1 - -
CASRVKGGSYEQYF TGTGCCAGCAGGGTTAAGGGAGGCTCCTACGAGCAGTACTTC TRBJ2-7 TRBV6-1 - -
CASTSGLGTEAFF TGTGCCAGCACTTCGGGGTTGGGGACTGAAGCTTTCTTT TRBJ1-1 TRBV6-5 - -
CSVYDRSNTGELFF TGCAGCGTTTACGACAGGTCGAACACCGGGGAGCTGTTTTTT TRBJ2-2 TRBV29-1 few -
CASSSDLGQLSF TGTGCCAGCAGCTCTGACCTGGGACAGTTATCCTTC TRBJ2-4 TRBV5-6 many TRBD1
CASVQNTEAFF TGTGCTAGTGTTCAGAACACTGAAGCTTTCTTT TRBJ1-1 TRBV12-5 few -
CASSTPPGPTTAQYF TGCGCCAGCAGCACCCCGCCGGGTCCCACCACGGCCCAGTACTTC TRBJ2-5 TRBV5-1 few -
CAIGLGTGSEQFF TGTGCCATCGGCTTAGGGACAGGTAGTGAGCAGTTCTTC TRBJ2-1 TRBV7-8 once TRBD1
CAISAGQGPYNEQFF TGTGCCATCAGTGCGGGACAGGGCCCCTACAATGAGCAGTTCTTC TRBJ2-1 TRBV10-3 many TRBD1
CASSLALGGPSTDTQYF TGTGCCAGCAGCTTAGCCCTGGGGGGCCCCAGCACAGATACGCAGTATTTT TRBJ2-3 TRBV7-9 - -
CASSPPRRGVTDTQYF TGTGCCAGCAGCCCGCCGAGGCGGGGGGTCACAGATACGCAGTATTTT TRBJ2-3 TRBV7-9 - TRBD2
CASSQDGGLQETQYF TGTGCCAGCAGCCAGGACGGAGGCCTCCAAGAGACCCAGTACTTC TRBJ2-5 TRBV3-1 many -
CASGLAGATLRDEQFF TGTGCCAGCGGACTAGCGGGGGCCACCTTACGGGATGAGCAGTTCTTC TRBJ2-1 TRBV6-1 few TRBD2
CSASLAETSFTNTGELFF TGCAGTGCTAGTCTGGCAGAAACCTCTTTTACGAACACCGGGGAGCTGTTTTTT TRBJ2-2 TRBV20-1 few -
CASSEVPSGTDTQYF TGTGCCAGCAGTGAGGTCCCTAGCGGCACAGATACGCAGTATTTT TRBJ2-3 TRBV6-4 few -
CASSSLGLVRPYEQYF TGTGCCAGCAGTTCGTTAGGACTAGTTCGCCCCTACGAGCAGTACTTC TRBJ2-7 TRBV12-3/TRBV12-4 - TRBD2
CSALVPSGYPYEQYF TGCAGTGCCTTAGTGCCTAGCGGGTACCCCTACGAGCAGTACTTC TRBJ2-7 TRBV20-1 few TRBD2
CAISESASGDDEQFF TGTGCCATCAGTGAGTCGGCTAGCGGGGACGATGAGCAGTTCTTC TRBJ2-1 TRBV10-3 few TRBD2
CASSQDKEWGLRGATKNIQYF TGTGCCAGCAGCCAAGACAAGGAGTGGGGCCTCAGAGGGGCTACCAAAAACATTCAGTACTTC TRBJ2-4 TRBV3-1 - -
CASRRGTSGVSYEQYF TGCGCCAGCAGGAGGGGGACTAGCGGGGTCTCCTACGAGCAGTACTTC TRBJ2-7 TRBV4-1 - TRBD2
CASSGLRTLGGSSYNEQFF TGTGCCAGCAGCGGACTCCGGACGTTGGGCGGCAGCTCCTACAATGAGCAGTTCTTC TRBJ2-1 TRBV6-2/TRBV6-3 many -
CSAPIGGGGGQPQHF TGCAGTGCACCTATTGGTGGGGGTGGAGGTCAGCCCCAGCATTTT TRBJ1-5 TRBV20-1 many -
CASSGTTRTDTQYF TGTGCCAGCAGCGGGACTACCCGCACAGATACGCAGTATTTT TRBJ2-3 TRBV12-3/TRBV12-4 - TRBD2
CASSVGAASTYEQYF TGTGCCAGCAGCGTAGGGGCTGCATCAACCTACGAGCAGTACTTC TRBJ2-7 TRBV9 many -
CASSYSIHGTGELFF TGTGCCAGCAGTTACTCGATCCACGGGACCGGGGAGCTGTTTTTT TRBJ2-2 TRBV6-5 - -
CSVRPGEVYGYTF TGCAGCGTTCGACCCGGGGAGGTCTATGGCTACACCTTC TRBJ1-2 TRBV29-1 many -
CASSPPPQGETQYF TGTGCCAGCTCACCACCTCCCCAGGGAGAGACCCAGTACTTC TRBJ2-5 TRBV18 few -
CSARDPREGRNYGYTF TGCAGTGCTAGAGATCCTAGAGAGGGGCGGAACTATGGCTACACCTTC TRBJ1-2 TRBV20-1 - -
CASSLDRSGAHLVIQYF TGCGCCAGCAGCCTGGACCGTAGCGGAGCTCATCTTGTCATTCAGTACTTC TRBJ2-4 TRBV5-1 many -
CASSYSPHGQAYYGYTF TGTGCCAGCAGTTACTCGCCTCATGGACAGGCTTACTATGGCTACACCTTC TRBJ1-2 TRBV6-5 - TRBD1
CSVERFDEQFF TGCAGCGTTGAAAGGTTCGATGAGCAGTTCTTC TRBJ2-1 TRBV29-1 - -
CAWSQLAGDEQFF TGTGCCTGGAGTCAATTAGCGGGAGACGAGCAGTTCTTC TRBJ2-1 TRBV30 - TRBD2
CASSRRDRGSYEQYF TGTGCCAGCAGTAGGAGGGACAGGGGCTCCTACGAGCAGTACTTC TRBJ2-7 TRBV12-3/TRBV12-4 many TRBD1
CASSRELADTEAFF TGTGCCAGCAGTCGAGAACTTGCCGACACTGAAGCTTTCTTT TRBJ1-1 TRBV12-3/TRBV12-4 many -
CASGPLGSPLHF TGTGCCAGCGGGCCCCTGGGGTCACCCCTCCACTTT TRBJ1-6 TRBV12-3/TRBV12-4 - -
CASSYAVNLEQYF TGTGCCAGCAGTTACGCCGTAAACCTAGAGCAGTACTTC TRBJ2-7 TRBV6-5 - -
CASSLGAPQVGDIQYF TGCGCCAGCAGCTTGGGGGCCCCCCAAGTTGGGGACATTCAGTACTTC TRBJ2-4 TRBV5-1 - -
CAWDRNNEQFF TGTGCCTGGGACAGAAACAATGAGCAGTTCTTC TRBJ2-1 TRBV30 - -
CASTGQEISYEQYF TGTGCCAGCACCGGACAGGAGATCTCCTACGAGCAGTACTTC TRBJ2-7 TRBV7-9 - TRBD1
CASSYYPGQRSSNQPQHF TGTGCCAGCAGTTACTACCCGGGACAGCGAAGCAGCAATCAGCCCCAGCATTTT TRBJ1-5 TRBV6-5 many TRBD1
CASSQTSGILTDTQYF TGTGCCAGCAGTCAGACTAGCGGGATACTTACAGATACGCAGTATTTT TRBJ2-3 TRBV28 - TRBD2
CASSFRTGDQPQHF TGTGCCAGCAGTTTTCGGACAGGGGATCAGCCCCAGCATTTT TRBJ1-5 TRBV12-3/TRBV12-4 once TRBD1
CASSMAGLSGANVLTF TGTGCCAGTAGTATGGCGGGGCTCTCTGGGGCCAACGTCCTGACTTTC TRBJ2-6 TRBV19 - -
CASSLVQREGQGTQYF TGTGCCAGCAGCTTAGTTCAACGGGAGGGCCAGGGGACCCAGTACTTC TRBJ2-5 TRBV7-6 few TRBD2
CASSSLGNTEAFF TGTGCCAGCAGCTCACTTGGGAACACTGAAGCTTTCTTT TRBJ1-1 TRBV7-3 - -
CSVWGGAISGANVLTF TGCAGCGTTTGGGGCGGGGCGATCTCTGGGGCCAACGTCCTGACTTTC TRBJ2-6 TRBV29-1 many -
CASSSTGRGTTNEKLFF TGTGCCAGCTCATCGACAGGGAGGGGTACAACTAATGAAAAACTGTTTTTT TRBJ1-4 TRBV18 few TRBD1
CASSLEGLKVALRSRVYNEQFF TGTGCCAGCAGCTTAGAGGGACTAAAGGTCGCCCTTAGGAGTCGGGTCTACAATGAGCAGTTCTTC TRBJ2-1 TRBV13 few TRBD2
CAISAPSGYEQYF TGTGCCATCAGTGCTCCTTCGGGGTACGAGCAGTACTTC TRBJ2-7 TRBV10-3 few -
CASSLTSSTDTQYF TGTGCCAGCAGTTTGACCTCTAGCACAGATACGCAGTATTTT TRBJ2-3 TRBV12-3/TRBV12-4 - -
CASSLVGGTYNEQFF TGTGCCAGCAGCTTAGTGGGAGGAACCTACAATGAGCAGTTCTTC TRBJ2-1 TRBV7-2 - -